This TCR beta chain appears in the sequencing data of a study of blood T cell repertoires in COVID-19. Study overall: Samples of COVID-19 (acute and convalescent) were obtained from the United States, Italy and Spain. Nucleic acid was either cDNA or gDNA, and it came from T cells, B-cell-depleted T cells, or PBMCs.

Original analysis: Reference gene primers were amplified, and this amplification served to estimate nucleated cell counts. Assay used: immunoSEQ multiplex PCR; TCRdb lists only in-frame clones, some missing. The DNA was the basis for D and trimming; V, J and clone size are from that table. The sample has approximately 440,000 clones; 88% are singletons. There are 13 residues in the CDR3. Germline V CDR1 and CDR2: MNHNY, SVGAGI (reference sequence). V dropped 2 bases and J dropped 0 bases, with 4 bases sitting between them. V gene TRBV6-6 combines with J gene TRBJ1-2; D ambiguous. The sequence was collected from a woman in her 50s with COVID-19, enrolled during active disease. The sequencing sample was made of peripheral blood. DNA for the CDR3: TGTGCCAGCAGTTACGCAGCTAACTATGGCTACACCTTC. It codes for CASSYAANYGYTF.